Listed below are T cell receptor beta chains from one sample, sequenced in a study of a mutant IDH1 vaccine in newly diagnosed glioma. The table came from immunoSEQ multiplex PCR; TCRdb's copy has only in-frame clones and leaves some out. The data hold around 40,000 clones, with roughly 80% observed a single time. What these receptors recognize is not known. This specimen was PBMCs, taken from a glioma patient whose treatment included an IDH1 peptide vaccine. The origin of the receptors is a man between 50 and 59 years old with glioma. Each CDR3 is given with its conserved first and last residue. A D gene is named only where the DNA matches it firmly. Expanded clones get a size class; other rows say once, few or many, or leave the size out.

v_call	j_call	d_call	clone_size	cdr3_aa	cdr3_nt
TRBV7-2	TRBJ2-4	TRBD2	NA	CASSVVSGTSGGAKNIQYF	TGTGCCAGCAGCGTAGTATCCGGGACTAGCGGGGGCGCCAAAAACATTCAGTACTTC
TRBV5-8	TRBJ1-4	NA	NA	CASRRLATNEKLFF	TGTGCCAGCAGGCGGCTCGCAACTAATGAAAAACTGTTTTTT
TRBV4-3	TRBJ2-7	NA	NA	CASSQELQSNQGQYF	TGCGCCAGCAGCCAAGAGTTGCAGTCTAATCAGGGGCAGTACTTC
TRBV19	TRBJ2-2	TRBD1	NA	CATQGTRQGPNTGELFF	TGTGCCACCCAAGGGACCAGACAGGGGCCGAACACCGGGGAGCTGTTTTTT
TRBV5-4	TRBJ2-7	NA	NA	CASSRDPGYEQYF	TGTGCCAGCAGCAGAGACCCAGGGTACGAGCAGTACTTC
TRBV9	TRBJ2-7	TRBD1	few	CASSVGTGRRSYEQYF	TGTGCCAGCAGCGTAGGGACAGGTCGGAGGTCCTACGAGCAGTACTTC
TRBV18	TRBJ1-5	NA	once	CASSFDRNNQPQHF	TGTGCCAGCTCGTTCGACAGAAACAATCAGCCCCAGCATTTT
TRBV12-5	TRBJ1-5	NA	few	CASGVNQPQHF	TGTGCTAGTGGTGTCAATCAGCCCCAGCATTTT
TRBV19	TRBJ1-3	NA	NA	CASTDGPNSGNTIYF	TGTGCCAGCACTGACGGCCCTAACTCTGGAAACACCATATATTTT
TRBV5-5	TRBJ1-2	NA	NA	CASSPLTGDYGYTF	TGTGCCAGCAGCCCCCTAACGGGGGACTATGGCTACACCTTC
TRBV13	TRBJ2-1	TRBD2	NA	CASSAERTSEYNEQFF	TGTGCCAGCAGCGCCGAAAGGACTAGCGAGTACAATGAGCAGTTCTTC
TRBV5-6	TRBJ2-6	NA	NA	CASSLGPGANVLTF	TGTGCCAGCAGCTTGGGACCCGGGGCCAACGTCCTGACTTTC
TRBV9	TRBJ2-5	NA	NA	CASSPSGLRETQYF	TGTGCCAGCAGCCCATCGGGGTTGCGAGAGACCCAGTACTTC
TRBV27	TRBJ1-5	NA	few	CASSLTVNQPQHF	TGTGCCAGCAGTCTCACAGTGAATCAGCCCCAGCATTTT
TRBV6-5	TRBJ2-7	TRBD2	once	CASSYAEGGSEQYF	TGTGCCAGCAGTTACGCAGAGGGAGGGAGCGAGCAGTACTTC
TRBV28	TRBJ2-4	TRBD1	NA	CASSLGTGRGGNIQYF	TGTGCCAGCAGCCTGGGGACAGGGCGAGGGGGAAACATTCAGTACTTC
TRBV28	TRBJ2-4	NA	few	CASSGGQENIQYF	TGTGCCAGCAGTGGGGGTCAGGAAAACATTCAGTACTTC
TRBV30	TRBJ2-3	TRBD1	NA	CAWGTGQGNTDTQYF	TGTGCCTGGGGAACCGGACAGGGAAACACAGATACGCAGTATTTT